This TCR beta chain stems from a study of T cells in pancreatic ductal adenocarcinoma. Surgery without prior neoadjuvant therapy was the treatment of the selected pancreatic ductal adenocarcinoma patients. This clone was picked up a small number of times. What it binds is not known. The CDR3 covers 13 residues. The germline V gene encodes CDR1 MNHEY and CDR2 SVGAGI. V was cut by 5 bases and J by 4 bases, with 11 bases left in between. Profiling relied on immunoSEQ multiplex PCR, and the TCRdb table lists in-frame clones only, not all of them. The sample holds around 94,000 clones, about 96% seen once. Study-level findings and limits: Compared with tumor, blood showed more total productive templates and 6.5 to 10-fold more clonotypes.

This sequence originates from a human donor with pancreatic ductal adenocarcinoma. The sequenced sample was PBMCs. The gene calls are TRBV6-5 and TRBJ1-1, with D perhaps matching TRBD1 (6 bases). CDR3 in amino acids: CASSEWTATEAFF. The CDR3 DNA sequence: TGTGCCAGCAGTGAATGGACAGCCACTGAAGCTTTCTTT.